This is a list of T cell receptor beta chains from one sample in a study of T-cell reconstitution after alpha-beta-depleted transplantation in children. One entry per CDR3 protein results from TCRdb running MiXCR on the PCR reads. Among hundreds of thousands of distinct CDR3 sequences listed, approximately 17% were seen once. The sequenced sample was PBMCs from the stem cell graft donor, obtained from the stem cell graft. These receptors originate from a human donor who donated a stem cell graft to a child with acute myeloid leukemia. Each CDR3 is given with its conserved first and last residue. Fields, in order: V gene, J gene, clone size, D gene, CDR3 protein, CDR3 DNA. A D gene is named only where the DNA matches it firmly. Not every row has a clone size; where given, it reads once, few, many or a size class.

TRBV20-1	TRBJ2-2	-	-	CSARAGSGTGGTGELFF	TGCAGTGCTAGAGCTGGGAGCGGGACAGGCGGGACCGGGGAGCTGTTTTTT
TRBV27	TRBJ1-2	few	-	CASSSRSANYGYTF	TGTGCCAGCAGTTCCCGCTCAGCCAACTATGGCTACACCTTC
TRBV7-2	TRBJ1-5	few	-	CASSPLVGPYQPQHF	TGTGCCAGCAGCCCTCTAGTGGGACCCTATCAGCCCCAGCATTTT
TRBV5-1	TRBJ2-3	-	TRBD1	CASGGQGRTDTQYF	TGCGCCAGCGGGGGACAGGGGCGCACAGATACGCAGTATTTT
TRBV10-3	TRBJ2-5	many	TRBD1	CAISDPGTGMQEETQYF	TGTGCCATCAGTGACCCCGGGACAGGGATGCAGGAAGAGACCCAGTACTTC
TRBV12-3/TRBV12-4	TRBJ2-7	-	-	CASSFPGEGHYEQYF	TGTGCCAGCAGTTTCCCCGGGGAAGGCCACTACGAGCAGTACTTC
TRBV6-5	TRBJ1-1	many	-	CASSYGPTEAFF	TGTGCCAGCAGTTACGGTCCCACTGAAGCTTTCTTT
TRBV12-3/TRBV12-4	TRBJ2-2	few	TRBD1	CASRSGTGASGELFF	TGTGCCAGCAGATCCGGGACAGGGGCATCCGGGGAGCTGTTTTTT
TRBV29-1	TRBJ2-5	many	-	CSVRKGVGTWETQYF	TGCAGCGTTCGAAAGGGGGTGGGGACCTGGGAGACCCAGTACTTC
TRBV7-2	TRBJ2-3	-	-	CASKSGQTDTQYF	TGTGCCAGCAAGTCGGGGCAAACAGATACGCAGTATTTT
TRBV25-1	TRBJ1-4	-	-	CASSDIGGLDEKLFF	TGTGCCAGCAGCGATATCGGGGGTCTTGATGAAAAACTGTTTTTT
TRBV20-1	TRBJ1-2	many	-	CSALYGGGNYGYTF	TGCAGTGCTCTATACGGAGGGGGGAACTATGGCTACACCTTC
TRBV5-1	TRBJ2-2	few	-	CASTSWGANTGELFF	TGCGCCAGCACATCTTGGGGGGCGAACACCGGGGAGCTGTTTTTT
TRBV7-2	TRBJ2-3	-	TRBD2	CASSLKAGGDLVYTQYF	TGTGCCAGCAGCTTAAAGGCGGGGGGGGACTTAGTTTATACGCAGTATTTT
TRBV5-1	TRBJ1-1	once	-	CASTSSAETEAFF	TGCGCCAGCACGAGCTCGGCAGAAACTGAAGCTTTCTTT
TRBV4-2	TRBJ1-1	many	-	CASSQGETSRESVF	TGTGCCAGCAGCCAGGGGGAGACCTCCCGAGAGAGTGTCTTT
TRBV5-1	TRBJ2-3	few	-	CASSLLARGRDTQYF	TGCGCCAGCAGCTTGTTGGCCAGGGGAAGAGATACGCAGTATTTT